The 21 T cell receptor beta chains presented below share a single source sample, sequenced in a study of blood T cell repertoires in COVID-19. Some clones are missing from TCRdb's copy, which holds only in-frame ones; the method was immunoSEQ multiplex PCR. The profile shows approximately 300,000 clones, 90% of them singletons. Sequencing was done on a sample of PBMCs or T cells enriched from blood (not recorded which). These receptors came from a man aged 55 to 70 who had recovered from COVID-19.

This chain joins TRBV20-1 and TRBJ1-1; D is unresolved. V was clipped by 5 bases and J by 5 bases, with 9 bases between them. CDR1 is DFQATT, CDR2 SNEGSKA, per germline (reference sequence). This CDR3 spans 11 amino acids. In nucleotides, the CDR3 is TGCAGTGCTCGGACTGGGACTGAAGCTTTCTTT. The encoded protein is CSARTGTEAFF.

The chain uses TRBV11-3 and TRBJ2-3; TRBD2 matches 8 bases. With V trimmed by 6 bases and J by 4 bases, 6 bases remained unmatched. This CDR3 contains 14 residues. In germline, CDR1 is SGHNT, CDR2 YENEEA. CDR3 sequence reads: CASRETSGSDTQYF. The CDR3 region has the DNA TGTGCCAGCAGAGAAACTAGCGGTTCAGATACGCAGTATTTT. Looking up the rest from reference TRBV11-3 and TRBJ2-3 gives the full variable domain: EAGVVQSPRYKIIEKKQPVAFWCNPISGHNTLYWYLQNLGQGPELLIRYENEEAVDDSQLPKDRFSAERLKGVDSTLKIQPAELGDSAVYLCASRETSGSDTQYFGPGTRLTVL.

The J gene is TRBJ2-7, the V gene TRBV19, with 7 bases lining up with TRBD2. The V and J ends lost 7 bases and 7 bases, in that order; junction bases with no gene match: 10. This CDR3 comprises 13 residues. Germline CDR1 LNHDA, CDR2 SQIVND (reference sequence). DNA for the CDR3: TGTGCCAGTATGCGGCGGGAGACTAGAGAGCAGTACTTC. This translates into CASMRRETREQYF.

The chain couples TRBV18 to TRBJ2-3; 14 bases match TRBD2. CDR1 and CDR2 from the germline V gene are KGHSH and LQKENI. The trim removed 6 bases at V and 5 bases at J, leaving 7 bases unmatched. CDR3 length equals 16 residues. In DNA, the CDR3 is TGTGCCAGCTCTCGGACTAGCGGGGGGTTCGGAGATACGCAGTATTTT. Amino acids: CASSRTSGGFGDTQYF.

This clone was detected only once. The chain recombines TRBV3-1 (or the pseudogene TRBV3-2) with TRBJ1-2; D is unresolved. CDR1 is LGHDT and CDR2 is YNNKEL in the germline V gene (reference sequence). Trimming left V 6 bases short and J 2 bases short, with 13 bases between. This CDR3 has 14 amino acids. DNA for the CDR3: TGTGCCAGCAGTTACAGAGATCCAAACTATGGCTACACCTTC. It is translated as CASSYRDPNYGYTF.

This clone was counted a few times. The chain combines TRBV13 with TRBJ2-1, with 9 bases matching TRBD1. Germline V CDR1 and CDR2: PRHDT, FYEKMQ (reference sequence). V dropped 2 bases and J dropped 8; count of bases not matched to a gene: 4. The CDR3 runs to 14 residues. The CDR3 is CASSLIRTGDEQFF. The CDR3 DNA sequence: TGTGCCAGCAGCTTAATTAGGACAGGGGATGAGCAGTTCTTC.

This clone showed up just once. The V and J genes are TRBV11-3 and TRBJ2-1, with 9 bases lining up with TRBD2. The CDR3 totals 16 residues. The V segment lost 1 base and the J segment 7 bases; nucleotides outside the gene matches: 8. The germline V gene encodes CDR1 SGHNT and CDR2 YENEEA. The CDR3 DNA sequence: TGTGCCAGCAGCTTAGGGACCCTAGCGGGAAAGAATGAGCAGTTCTTC. Amino acid sequence: CASSLGTLAGKNEQFF.

This clone has just one count. The sample holds other DNA sequences that translate to the same CDR3. The V call is TRBV12-3 or TRBV12-4, the J call TRBJ2-7; TRBD1 agrees at 7 bases. This CDR3 is 13 amino acids long. V gave up 1 base and J gave up 3 bases; unmatched junction bases: 0. CDR3 coding DNA: TGTGCCAGCAGTTTAGGGACAGGCTACGAGCAGTACTTC. This sequence encodes CASSLGTGYEQYF.

This chain links TRBV19 with TRBJ1-5; no reliable D call. The CDR3 contains 15 residues. V dropped 1 base and J dropped 0 bases, with 7 bases sitting between them. CDR1 is LNHDA and CDR2 is SQIVND in the germline V gene (reference sequence). CDR3 sequence reads: CASSIGWPSNQPQHF. The DNA for the CDR3 is TGTGCCAGTAGTATAGGTTGGCCTAGCAATCAGCCCCAGCATTTT.

The CDR3 loop is CASSVAGGGIRTNTGELFF. The CDR3 DNA is TGTGCCAGCAGCGTAGCTGGCGGGGGTATCAGAACAAACACCGGGGAGCTGTTTTTT. V and J are TRBV9 and TRBJ2-2; 7 nucleotides match TRBD2. The CDR3 runs 19 residues. Germline V gene data show CDR1 as SGDLS and CDR2 as YYNGEE. The junction had 13 bases not matched to a gene; V was cut back by 0 bases and J by 2 bases.

The gene calls are TRBV5-4 and TRBJ1-1, with TRBD1 as a possible D gene (6 bases). The CDR3 is 15 amino acids. Germline values: CDR1 SGHNT, CDR2 YYREEE (reference sequence). V dropped 4 bases and J dropped 0 bases, with 13 bases sitting between them. The CDR3 nucleotides read TGTGCCAGCAGCCCGCCGCCAGGGGTGAACACTGAAGCTTTCTTT. Translation gives CASSPPPGVNTEAFF.

The chain has TRBV19 and TRBJ1-5, with D possibly matching TRBD1 (6 bases). CDR1 is LNHDA and CDR2 is SQIVND in the germline V gene (reference sequence). The CDR3 loop spans 15 amino acids. Deletions cut 5 bases from V and 7 bases from J, with 18 bases between. The CDR3 sequence is CASSAGTGWPQPQHF. The DNA of the CDR3 is TGTGCCAGTAGTGCTGGTACAGGGTGGCCCCAGCCCCAGCATTTT.

CDR3 in amino acids: CASRIQGMGEEKLFF. The CDR3, as DNA: TGTGCCAGCAGGATACAGGGGATGGGGGAGGAAAAACTGTTTTTT. The chain recombines TRBV6-5 with TRBJ1-4; TRBD1 matches 7 bases. The CDR3 contains 15 residues. V dropped 6 bases and J dropped 8; count of bases not matched to a gene: 12. CDR1 MNHEY and CDR2 SVGAGI come from the germline V gene.

The rearrangement links TRBV4-3 to TRBJ1-2; D is uncertain. V lost 0 bases to trimming and J lost 4 bases, with 6 bases between them. Germline CDR1 LGHNA, CDR2 YSLEER. The CDR3 sequence is 13 residues long. CDR3: CASSQDRGYGYTF. CDR3 bases: TGCGCCAGCAGCCAAGATCGGGGCTATGGCTACACCTTC.

The chain employs TRBV7-3 and TRBJ2-6; 14 nucleotides agree with TRBD2. The germline V gene has CDR1 SGHTA and CDR2 FQGTGA. The CDR3 consists of 18 residues. V dropped 0 bases and J dropped 2; count of bases not matched to a gene: 0. The CDR3 is CASSLTGLAGAGANVLTF. The CDR3 region has the DNA TGTGCCAGCAGCTTAACGGGACTAGCGGGAGCTGGGGCCAACGTCCTGACTTTC.

This clone was found once. The gene calls are TRBV20-1 and TRBJ1-5; D is possibly TRBD1 (6 bases). This CDR3 spans 16 amino acids. Germline V CDR1 and CDR2: DFQATT, SNEGSKA (reference sequence). V was pared by 3 bases and J by 10 bases, with 25 bases between. The chain's CDR3 is CSASEPEKGGARPQHF. In nucleotides, the CDR3 is TGCAGTGCTAGTGAACCGGAGAAGGGGGGGGCCCGCCCCCAGCATTTT.

The chain is built from TRBV9 and TRBJ2-1; 14 bases line up with TRBD2. J was trimmed by 12 bases and V by 0 bases; bases with no gene match: 8. The germline V gene encodes CDR1 SGDLS and CDR2 YYNGEE. The CDR3 consists of 16 residues. The CDR3 loop is CASSVAFGTSGSGQFF. CDR3 DNA sequence: TGTGCCAGCAGCGTAGCTTTTGGGACTAGCGGGAGTGGGCAGTTCTTC.

This clone appeared a single time. The CDR3 sequence is CASSIGQGGGYTF. In nucleotides, the CDR3 is TGTGCCAGTAGTATCGGACAGGGAGGTGGCTACACCTTC. V usage is TRBV19 and J usage is TRBJ1-2; TRBD1 matches at 8 bases. The germline CDR1 and CDR2 sequences are LNHDA and SQIVND (reference sequence). This CDR3 has 13 amino acids. J was trimmed by 7 bases and V by 3 bases; bases with no gene match: 4.

The V gene is TRBV4-1, the J gene TRBJ1-1; no clear D gene. CDR3 length equals 16 residues. The V end lost 1 base, the J end lost 1 base, and 13 bases lay between the germline ends. The germline CDR1 and CDR2 sequences are MGHRA and YSYEKL. Written as DNA, the CDR3 is TGCGCCAGCAGCCAAGCCTCCGGGCGGGGGAACACTGAAGCTTTCTTT. Amino acid sequence: CASSQASGRGNTEAFF.

This clone came up once. This chain links TRBV18 with TRBJ2-2, with D possibly matching TRBD1 (6 bases). V shed 4 bases and J shed 4 bases, with 13 bases lying between them. CDR1 is KGHSH and CDR2 is LQKENI in the germline V gene. This CDR3 has 15 residues. As DNA, the CDR3 is TGTGCCAGCTCACTCAACAGGGATGGCACCGGGGAGCTGTTTTTT. It encodes CASSLNRDGTGELFF.

The chain uses TRBV19 and TRBJ1-1, with TRBD1 identical over 7 bases. V was clipped by 7 bases and J by 8 bases; unmatched bases: 13. This CDR3 is built from 14 residues. Germline V gene sequence: CDR1 LNHDA, CDR2 SQIVND (reference sequence). The CDR3 is CASKLEGQTREAFF. DNA of the CDR3: TGTGCCAGTAAACTCGAGGGACAGACTAGGGAAGCTTTCTTT.